This T cell receptor (beta chain) was sequenced for a study of tumor-infiltrating lymphocytes in glioblastoma multiforme. TCR beta libraries were built from RNA through three nested multiplex PCR rounds using modified ARM-PCR. These TCRB libraries lack any described unique molecular identifiers. TCRdb re-called the multiplex PCR reads with MiXCR, one entry per CDR3 protein. The sample has 15,000 to 20,000 distinct CDR3 sequences, about two thirds seen once. At least ten counts were recorded for this clonotype. V was shortened by 0 bases and J by 5 bases, with 8 bases between the two germline ends. In germline, CDR1 is SGHRS, CDR2 YFSETQ. The CDR3 totals 13 residues.

Sequencing was carried out using peripheral blood. This chain links TRBV5-1 with TRBJ2-5; a weak D match, TRBD2 (6 bases). This clonotype was sampled from a male donor with glioblastoma. The CDR3 coding sequence is TGCGCCAGCAGCTTGGGAGGAGGGGAGACCCAGTACTTC. Translating it yields CASSLGGGETQYF.